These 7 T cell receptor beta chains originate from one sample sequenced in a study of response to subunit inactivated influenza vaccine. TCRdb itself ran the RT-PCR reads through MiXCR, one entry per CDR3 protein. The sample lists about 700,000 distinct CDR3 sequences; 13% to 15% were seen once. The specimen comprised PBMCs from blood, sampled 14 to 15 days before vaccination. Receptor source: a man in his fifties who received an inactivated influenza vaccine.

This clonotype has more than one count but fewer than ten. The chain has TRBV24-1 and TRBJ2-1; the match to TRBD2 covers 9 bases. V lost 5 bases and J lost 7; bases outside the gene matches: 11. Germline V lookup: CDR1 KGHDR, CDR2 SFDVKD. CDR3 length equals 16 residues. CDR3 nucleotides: TGTGCCACCAGTGGCCCGGGACTAGCAAGATGGAATGAGCAGTTCTTC. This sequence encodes CATSGPGLARWNEQFF.

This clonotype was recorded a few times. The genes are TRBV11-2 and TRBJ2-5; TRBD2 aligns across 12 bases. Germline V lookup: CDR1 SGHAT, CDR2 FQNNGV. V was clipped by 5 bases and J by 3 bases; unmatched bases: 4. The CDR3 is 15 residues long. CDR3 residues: CASSVRLAGEETQYF. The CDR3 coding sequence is TGTGCCAGCAGCGTACGACTAGCGGGGGAAGAGACCCAGTACTTC.

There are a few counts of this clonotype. CDR3 DNA sequence: TGTGCCAGCAGTCCCCCGGGGGTCTCGGGCACTGAAGCTTTCTTT. Translating gives CASSPPGVSGTEAFF. This rearrangement joins TRBV28 to TRBJ1-1; D is perhaps TRBD1 (5 bases). Germline assignment: CDR1 MDHEN and CDR2 SYDVKM. V shed 5 bases and J shed 4 bases, with 17 bases lying between them. This CDR3 contains 15 residues.

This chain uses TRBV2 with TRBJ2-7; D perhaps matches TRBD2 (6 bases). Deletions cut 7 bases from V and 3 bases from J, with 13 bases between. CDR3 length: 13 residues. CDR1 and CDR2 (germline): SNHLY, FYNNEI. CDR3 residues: CASTRELGYEQYF. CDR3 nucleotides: TGTGCCAGCACCCGGGAGTTGGGCTACGAGCAGTACTTC.

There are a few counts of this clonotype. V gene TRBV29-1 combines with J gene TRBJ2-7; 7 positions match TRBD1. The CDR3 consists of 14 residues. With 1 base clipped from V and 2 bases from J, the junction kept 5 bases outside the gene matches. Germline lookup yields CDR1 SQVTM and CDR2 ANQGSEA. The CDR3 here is CSVEVGQGAYEQYF. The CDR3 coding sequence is TGCAGCGTTGAAGTAGGGCAGGGGGCCTACGAGCAGTACTTC.

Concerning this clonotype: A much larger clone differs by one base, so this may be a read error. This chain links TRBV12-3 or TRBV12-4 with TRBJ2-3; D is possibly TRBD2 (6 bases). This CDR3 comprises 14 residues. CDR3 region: CGSRSSALGDTQYF. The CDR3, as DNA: TGTGGCAGCAGGTCTAGCGCCCTCGGGGATACGCAGTATTTT.

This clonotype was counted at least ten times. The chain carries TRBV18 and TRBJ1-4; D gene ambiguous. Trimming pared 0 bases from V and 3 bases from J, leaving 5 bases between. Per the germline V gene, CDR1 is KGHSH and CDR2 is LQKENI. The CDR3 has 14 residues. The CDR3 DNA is TGTGCCAGCTCACCACCCTCCTCTAATGAAAAACTGTTTTTT. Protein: CASSPPSSNEKLFF.